This record looks at one T cell receptor (beta chain) sequence and its context. Its antigen has not been determined. No base quality information exists; no much larger clone differs at one position. The CDR3 sequence holds 16 residues, the cysteine and phenylalanine included. Only the CDR3 DNA is retained, 48 bases long and in frame from the first base. CDR1 SGHAT and CDR2 FQNNGV are derived from the germline V gene. The V and J ends are trimmed by 0 bases and 0 bases, leaving 12 bases between them. This record belongs to a study of control samples from healthy donors and cancer patients (dated by TCRdb to 2018 to 2021). Receptor amplification or capture employed the immunoSEQ multiplex PCR assay. The source is immuneACCESS, and TCRdb retained only in-frame sequences with V and J called. Part of the clones is not carried over; for the studies checked, unresolved V genes explain less than half of this, and the remainder is unexplained. This sample comprises some 130,000 clones, about nine tenths of them detected only once. The ten largest clones take up about 2.3% of the sample.

Rearrangement joined TRBV11-2 to TRBJ2-7; matching of 6 bases hints at TRBD2 as the D gene. This clonotype originated in a man in his forties or fifties in good health. The material sequenced was blood. The CDR3 in this case is CASSLDHRGTSYEQYF. The DNA reads as follows: TGTGCCAGCAGCTTAGATCACCGGGGGACCTCCTACGAGCAGTACTTC.